These 23 T cell receptor beta chains originate from one sample sequenced in a study of blood T cell repertoires in COVID-19. Using immunoSEQ multiplex PCR, the repertoire was profiled, and TCRdb retains in-frame clones only, with some absent. The sample carries about 190,000 clones, more than 75% recorded once. Sequencing was carried out using PBMCs or T cells enriched from blood (not recorded which). Receptors were obtained from a man aged 35-49 years with acute COVID-19.

The V call is TRBV11-2, the J call TRBJ2-7; 9 nucleotides align to TRBD2. The CDR3 spans 15 residues. CDR1 SGHAT and CDR2 FQNNGV come from the germline V gene. V was pared by 5 bases and J by 1 base, with 6 bases of the junction left unmatched. CDR3 loop: CASSPGLAQSYEQYF. CDR3 in DNA: TGTGCCAGCAGCCCTGGACTAGCGCAATCCTACGAGCAGTACTTC.

The V call is TRBV5-1, the J call TRBJ1-5; 10 nucleotides agree with TRBD1. The CDR3 totals 17 residues. The germline CDR1 and CDR2 sequences are SGHRS and YFSETQ. V gave up 1 base and J gave up 3 bases; unmatched junction bases: 7. The DNA of the CDR3 is TGCGCCAGCAGCTTGAGACCGGGACAGGGGCACAATCAGCCCCAGCATTTT. As protein: CASSLRPGQGHNQPQHF.

The chain couples TRBV21-1 to TRBJ1-1; the table's D call of TRBD1 was not tested on the DNA. TRBV21-1 is labeled a pseudogene. The CDR3 sequence is 14 residues long. The chain's CDR3 is CASSKEVRGVEAFF. Here the CDR3 DNA reads TGTGCCAGCAGCAAAGAAGTCAGGGGGGTTGAAGCTTTCTTT.

This clone was counted once. DNA for the CDR3: TGCAGCGTTAATCTCGGGGAGCTGTTTTTT. It is translated as CSVNLGELFF. The chain has TRBV29-1 and TRBJ2-2; D is undetermined. CDR1 and CDR2 from the germline V gene are SQVTM and ANQGSEA. The length of the CDR3 is 10 residues. The V and J ends lost 5 bases and 7 bases respectively, with 5 bases between them.

The V gene is TRBV7-2, the J gene TRBJ1-5, with 7 positions matching TRBD1. The CDR3 covers 13 residues. Germline V CDR1 and CDR2: SGHTA, FQGNSA. J gave up 5 bases and V 5 bases, and 3 bases lay outside the gene matches. The CDR3 region is CASSLDRDQPQHF. The DNA for the CDR3 is TGTGCCAGCAGCCTAGACAGGGATCAGCCCCAGCATTTT.

This chain joins TRBV4-1 and TRBJ2-5; 11 positions match TRBD2. This CDR3 spans 14 amino acids. Unmatched junction bases numbered 2, after V lost 5 bases and J lost 3 bases. Germline assignment: CDR1 MGHRA and CDR2 YSYEKL. CDR3 DNA sequence: TGCGCCAGCAGCAAACTAGCGGGAGAAGAGACCCAGTACTTC. Protein sequence: CASSKLAGEETQYF.

The chain combines TRBV5-6 with TRBJ1-2, with D possibly being TRBD1 (6 bases). Germline V CDR1 and CDR2: SGHDT, YYEEEE. CDR3 length: 15 amino acids. V shed 4 bases and J shed 7 bases, with 20 bases lying between them. CDR3 residues: CASSPLSGADSGYTF. For the CDR3, the DNA is TGTGCCAGCAGCCCTCTTTCAGGGGCGGACTCTGGCTACACCTTC.

The gene calls are TRBV14 and TRBJ2-1; TRBD2 agrees at 9 bases. The CDR3 extends over 16 amino acids. Looked up from germline, CDR1 is SGHDN and CDR2 is FVKESK. V lost 4 bases to trimming and J lost 10 bases; unmatched junction nucleotides: 14. CDR3 DNA sequence: TGTGCCAGCAGCCGAAGGTCGGCTAGCGGGACCGGAGAGCAGTTCTTC. This sequence encodes CASSRRSASGTGEQFF.

The sample holds one count of this clone. The chain joins TRBV27 to TRBJ2-5, with TRBD1 matching over 9 bases. There are 13 residues in the CDR3. V shed 4 bases, J shed 7 bases, and the junction held 4 bases outside the gene matches. Per the germline V gene, CDR1 is MNHEY and CDR2 is SMNVEV (reference sequence). CDR3 loop: CASSYGQGRTQYF. In DNA form, the CDR3 reads TGTGCCAGCAGTTACGGACAGGGGAGGACCCAGTACTTC.

The V call is TRBV2, the J call TRBJ2-2, with TRBD2 as a possible D gene (5 bases). CDR3 length: 15 amino acids. CDR1 and CDR2 from the germline V gene are SNHLY and FYNNEI. The germline V and J ends were trimmed by 2 bases and 0 bases, with 7 bases remaining between them. Here the CDR3 DNA reads TGTGCCAGCAGTGAAAGCGGAGCGAACACCGGGGAGCTGTTTTTT. Protein product: CASSESGANTGELFF.

Only a few counts were recorded for this clone. The chain is built from TRBV5-6 and TRBJ1-6; no clear D. CDR3 length: 13 amino acids. CDR1 is SGHDT and CDR2 is YYEEEE in the germline V gene. V lost 1 base, J lost 10 bases, and 9 bases lay in between. Here the CDR3 reads CASSLYSYSPLHF. CDR3 nucleotides: TGTGCCAGCAGCTTGTACTCCTACTCACCCCTCCACTTT.

The chain has TRBV11-2 and TRBJ1-2; 9 nucleotides agree with TRBD1. The germline V gene has CDR1 SGHAT and CDR2 FQNNGV. Losses at the gene ends were 6 bases for V and 4 bases for J; bases not matched to a gene: 9. The CDR3 has 15 residues. The CDR3: CASRTGDRVIYGYTF. The CDR3 nucleotides read TGTGCCAGCAGAACGGGGGACAGGGTAATCTATGGCTACACCTTC.

This chain links TRBV7-9 with TRBJ1-2, with D tentatively TRBD1 (5 bases). This CDR3 is 12 amino acids long. V was shortened by 1 base and J by 5 bases, with 5 bases between the two germline ends. Germline assignment: CDR1 SEHNR and CDR2 FQNEAQ (reference sequence). CDR3: CASSLEGYGYTF. Here the CDR3 DNA reads TGTGCCAGCAGCTTAGAGGGGTATGGCTACACCTTC.

The chain uses TRBV4-1 and TRBJ2-7, with 12 nucleotides matching TRBD2. The CDR3 has 18 residues. The V gene's germline CDR1 is MGHRA and CDR2 YSYEKL. V was clipped by 0 bases and J by 4 bases; unmatched bases: 10. CDR3 protein: CASSQDRLAGAVGYEQYF. The CDR3 DNA reads as TGCGCCAGCAGCCAAGATAGACTAGCGGGAGCTGTTGGGTACGAGCAGTACTTC.

This clone was counted once. The chain couples TRBV28 to TRBJ2-1, with 11 bases that match TRBD1. Looked up from germline, CDR1 is MDHEN and CDR2 is SYDVKM. This CDR3 region has 17 residues. With V trimmed by 7 bases and J by 8 bases, 16 bases remained unmatched. The CDR3 loop is CASKTGQGANFAYEQFF. CDR3 in DNA: TGTGCCAGCAAAACCGGACAGGGGGCGAATTTTGCTTATGAGCAGTTCTTC. The full variable domain, in which reference TRBV28 and TRBJ2-1 provide the parts outside the CDR3, is DVKVTQSSRYLVKRTGEKVFLECVQDMDHENMFWYRQDPGLGLRLIYFSYDVKMKEKGDIPEGYSVSREKKERFSLILESASTNQTSMYLCASKTGQGANFAYEQFFGPGTRLTVL.

The chain employs TRBV19 and TRBJ1-5; the D is unclear. The V gene lost 2 bases and the J gene lost 0 bases, with 14 bases spanning the gap. Germline V gene lookup returns CDR1 LNHDA and CDR2 SQIVND (reference sequence). The CDR3 sequence is 17 residues long. CDR3 region: CASSILTSSSSNQPQHF. CDR3 bases: TGTGCCAGTAGTATACTTACCTCAAGCTCTAGCAATCAGCCCCAGCATTTT.

V and J are TRBV20-1 and TRBJ2-7; 9 bases line up with TRBD2. Germline CDR1 reads DFQATT; CDR2 reads SNEGSKA (reference sequence). V was clipped by 3 bases and J by 5 bases; unmatched bases: 8. This CDR3 has 14 amino acids. CDR3 coding DNA: TGCAGTGCTAGTTCGGCGGGAGGGGGTAACGAGCAGTACTTC. Translating it yields CSASSAGGGNEQYF.

V gene TRBV24-1 combines with J gene TRBJ1-2; D uncertain. The ends were cut back, 9 bases at V and 4 bases at J, with 14 bases in the middle. Germline CDR1 is KGHDR and CDR2 is SFDVKD. The CDR3 loop spans 13 amino acids. The CDR3 DNA sequence: TGTGCCACCGCCGGAGGGAAAACCTATGGCTACACCTTC. It yields the protein CATAGGKTYGYTF.

The rearrangement uses TRBV5-1 and TRBJ1-2, with TRBD1 matching 8 bases. CDR1 is SGHRS and CDR2 is YFSETQ in the germline V gene. This CDR3 has 14 amino acids. Trimming at V came to 1 base and at J to 8 bases, leaving 7 bases not matched to a gene. The CDR3 loop is CASSLMQGANGYTF. The CDR3 region has the DNA TGCGCCAGCAGCTTGATGCAGGGGGCGAACGGCTACACCTTC.

The V call is TRBV9, the J call TRBJ1-1, with D perhaps matching TRBD1 (5 bases). This CDR3 spans 16 amino acids. Germline lookup yields CDR1 SGDLS and CDR2 YYNGEE. The V end was cut by 0 bases, the J end by 3 bases, with 15 bases between. Written as DNA, the CDR3 is TGTGCCAGCAGCGTAGGCGATCGGGGGAGGGACACTGAAGCTTTCTTT. Its protein is CASSVGDRGRDTEAFF.

The chain couples TRBV27 to TRBJ1-2; TRBD1 matches at 7 bases. The CDR3 totals 14 residues. CDR1 and CDR2 from the germline V gene are MNHEY and SMNVEV (reference sequence). V was pared by 0 bases and J by 4 bases, with 2 bases of the junction left unmatched. CDR3 DNA sequence: TGTGCCAGCAGTTTATCGGCAGGGGGCTATGGCTACACCTTC. Its translation is CASSLSAGGYGYTF.

This chain uses TRBV5-1 with TRBJ2-7; 7 positions match TRBD2. V shed 2 bases and J 4 bases; nucleotides not matched to a gene: 9. The CDR3 length is 15 residues. Per the germline V gene, CDR1 is SGHRS and CDR2 is YFSETQ. The CDR3 region has the DNA TGCGCCAGCAGCTTCGGCGGGAGCCTTGGATACGAGCAGTACTTC. Residues: CASSFGGSLGYEQYF.

J is TRBJ2-5 and V is TRBV5-1; tentative D call: TRBD1 (5 bases). This CDR3 has 15 amino acids. Germline-derived CDR1 and CDR2 are SGHRS and YFSETQ. V was cut by 0 bases and J by 4 bases, with 13 bases left in between. In DNA, the CDR3 is TGCGCCAGCAGCTTGGCTGTGGGGCCTGGAGAGACCCAGTACTTC. It is translated as CASSLAVGPGETQYF.